These 27 T cell receptor beta chains came from one sample sequenced in a study of STAT5B mutations in CD4+ large granular lymphocyte leukemia. The data were produced by immunoSEQ multiplex PCR, yet TCRdb's version contains in-frame clones alone and is incomplete. The sample records some 21,000 clones, over 70% being singletons. Sequenced input: CD4+ T cells from blood buffy coats. The source is a human donor in good health.

CDR3 DNA sequence: TGCGCCAGCAGCAAGGACAGGGGAGACTACGAGCAGTACTTC. Translation: CASSKDRGDYEQYF. The genes are TRBV5-1 and TRBJ2-7; the match to TRBD1 covers 9 bases. CDR1 is SGHRS and CDR2 is YFSETQ in the germline V gene. The CDR3 totals 14 residues. V was clipped by 4 bases and J by 3 bases; unmatched bases: 5.

This clone was counted a single time. The rearrangement links TRBV27 to TRBJ2-1; 9 nucleotides agree with TRBD2. The CDR3 length is 17 residues. Trimming cost V 4 bases and J 7 bases; bases outside gene matches: 14. CDR1 is MNHEY, CDR2 SMNVEV, per germline (reference sequence). The CDR3 sequence: CASSSRPSGKRGNEQFF. In DNA, the CDR3 is TGTGCCAGCAGTTCTCGCCCTAGCGGGAAGAGGGGTAATGAGCAGTTCTTC.

The J gene is TRBJ1-3, the V gene TRBV30; TRBD1 matches 9 bases. V dropped 4 bases and J dropped 1; count of bases not matched to a gene: 5. This CDR3 is built from 15 residues. Per the germline V gene, CDR1 is GTSNPN and CDR2 is SVGIG (reference sequence). CDR3 region: CAWTGQGGSGNTIYF. The CDR3 DNA sequence: TGTGCCTGGACGGGACAGGGAGGTTCTGGAAACACCATATATTTT.

The rearrangement uses TRBV6-6 and TRBJ2-1; no definite D call. Germline V gene sequence: CDR1 MNHNY, CDR2 SVGAGI (reference sequence). The CDR3 has 12 amino acids. Deletions cut 2 bases from V and 6 bases from J, with 5 bases between. In DNA form, the CDR3 reads TGTGCCAGCAGTTACCTGAGCAATGAGCAGTTCTTC. This codes for CASSYLSNEQFF.

The J gene is TRBJ2-7, the V gene TRBV5-1; 7 bases align to TRBD1. Germline loops: CDR1 SGHRS, CDR2 YFSETQ. The CDR3 contains 17 residues. The V and J ends lost 2 bases and 3 bases, in that order; junction bases with no gene match: 14. This chain's CDR3 is CASSFRSNRDSLYEQYF. CDR3 nucleotide sequence: TGCGCCAGCAGCTTCCGGTCTAACCGGGACAGCCTCTACGAGCAGTACTTC.

This clone was picked up a small number of times. The rearrangement uses TRBV18 and TRBJ1-1; the D gene is possibly TRBD1 (6 bases). The CDR3 is made up of 13 amino acids. V lost 4 bases to trimming and J lost 1 base, with 7 bases between them. Germline CDR1 KGHSH, CDR2 LQKENI. For the CDR3, the DNA is TGTGCCAGCTCACAACAGGGGAACACTGAAGCTTTCTTT. This codes for CASSQQGNTEAFF.

The chain carries TRBV10-3 and TRBJ2-7; the D is unclear. The CDR3 has 14 residues. V shed 3 bases and J shed 3 bases, with 12 bases lying between them. Looked up from germline, CDR1 is ENHRY and CDR2 is SYGVKD. CDR3 in amino acids: CAISEDSENYEQYF. CDR3 nucleotides: TGTGCCATCAGTGAAGACTCAGAAAACTACGAGCAGTACTTC.

The gene calls are TRBV5-5 and TRBJ1-2; D is unclear. There are 14 residues in the CDR3. Germline CDR1 and CDR2: SGHKS and YYEKEE (reference sequence). Trimming took 4 bases from V and 0 from J, leaving 10 bases between them. CDR3 in amino acids: CASSKDGTNYGYTF. CDR3 DNA: TGTGCCAGCAGCAAGGACGGAACTAACTATGGCTACACCTTC. The full variable domain, completed using reference TRBV5-5 and TRBJ1-2, is DAGVTQSPTHLIKTRGQQVTLRCSPISGHKSVSWYQQVLGQGPQFIFQYYEKEERGRGNFPDRFSARQFPNYSSELNVNALLLGDSALYLCASSKDGTNYGYTFGSGTRLTVV.

The chain employs TRBV28 and TRBJ1-1; weak D call: TRBD1 (6 bases). The CDR3 extends over 12 amino acids. Trimming took 6 bases from V and 5 from J, leaving 10 bases between them. Per the germline V gene, CDR1 is MDHEN and CDR2 is SYDVKM. CDR3 in amino acids: CASRHRVTEAFF. In DNA form, the CDR3 reads TGTGCCAGCAGACACAGGGTAACTGAAGCTTTCTTT.

This clone showed up just a few times. V usage is TRBV5-1 and J usage is TRBJ2-1; D gene unclear. This CDR3 is 12 amino acids long. Germline CDR1 reads SGHRS; CDR2 reads YFSETQ. V lost 0 bases and J 15 bases, leaving 13 bases between the germline ends. CDR3 amino acids: CASSLARNMWFF. The CDR3 nucleotides read TGCGCCAGCAGCTTGGCGCGGAATATGTGGTTCTTC.

The V and J genes are TRBV11-3 and TRBJ2-3; 8 bases are shared with TRBD2. V dropped 1 base and J dropped 2; count of bases not matched to a gene: 11. Per germline, CDR1 SGHNT and CDR2 YENEEA. CDR3 length: 18 residues. For the CDR3, the DNA is TGTGCCAGCAGCTTAGGGGCCTGGCCAGCGGGGGCCACAGATACGCAGTATTTT. Protein product: CASSLGAWPAGATDTQYF.

V gene TRBV11-2 combines with J gene TRBJ1-1; the match to TRBD1 covers 9 bases. Germline V gene data show CDR1 as SGHAT and CDR2 as FQNNGV. The CDR3 totals 14 residues. Unmatched junction bases numbered 3, after V lost 4 bases and J lost 3 bases. The CDR3 bases are TGTGCCAGCAGCTCACAGGGGGCTGACACTGAAGCTTTCTTT. Translation gives CASSSQGADTEAFF.

The genes are TRBV21-1 and TRBJ2-7; TRBD2 reflects the table's D call only, with no check against the DNA. TRBV21-1 is a recognized pseudogene. This CDR3 has 14 residues. CDR3: CASSKNGGPYEQYF. As DNA, the CDR3 is TGTGCCAGCAGCAAAAACGGCGGCCCCTACGAGCAGTACTTC.

The chain couples TRBV9 to TRBJ2-2, with TRBD2 as a possible D gene (7 bases). The CDR3 covers 13 residues. V shed 7 bases and J shed 7 bases, with 14 bases lying between them. The germline V gene has CDR1 SGDLS and CDR2 YYNGEE. The CDR3, as DNA: TGTGCCAGCTGCGAGGGGGGGGACGGGGAGCTGTTTTTT. The encoded protein is CASCEGGDGELFF.

This clone was picked up a small number of times. The J gene is TRBJ1-1, the V gene TRBV7-9, with 11 bases fitting TRBD1. Germline V CDR1 and CDR2: SEHNR, FQNEAQ (reference sequence). This CDR3 spans 13 amino acids. The V and J ends lost 5 bases and 7 bases, in that order; junction bases with no gene match: 3. The CDR3 sequence is CASSPGTGGEAFF. The CDR3 coding sequence is TGTGCCAGCAGCCCAGGGACAGGGGGTGAAGCTTTCTTT.

CDR3 DNA sequence: TGTGCCAGCAGCTTGGCTGGACGGGAGCAGTACTTC. Encoded protein: CASSLAGREQYF. V is TRBV5-4 and J is TRBJ2-7; no reliable D call. Germline CDR1 and CDR2: SGHNT and YYREEE (reference sequence). CDR3 length: 12 residues. V was trimmed by 0 bases and J by 7 bases, leaving 8 bases between them.

The chain has TRBV7-8 and TRBJ2-5; possibly TRBD1 for D (6 bases). The CDR3 extends over 17 amino acids. Per the germline V gene, CDR1 is SGHVS and CDR2 is FQNEAQ. Trimming shortened V by 4 bases and J by 4 bases, and 22 bases separated the two germline ends. The CDR3 reads CASSSSRTDTFGETQYF. The DNA for the CDR3 is TGTGCCAGCAGCTCATCCAGGACAGACACTTTCGGAGAGACCCAGTACTTC.

The chain carries TRBV5-8 and TRBJ2-5, with D maybe TRBD1 (5 bases). Germline V lookup: CDR1 SGHTS, CDR2 YDEGEE. The CDR3 covers 14 residues. Trimming cost V 2 bases and J 4 bases, with 12 bases left between them. The CDR3 DNA reads as TGTGCCAGCAGCTTTAGGGGTTCCCGAGAGACCCAGTACTTC. This translates into CASSFRGSRETQYF.

The rearrangement links TRBV27 to TRBJ2-7, with 11 bases matching TRBD2. The CDR3 sequence is 13 residues long. Trimming removed 6 bases from V and 9 bases from J; junction bases left unmatched: 7. CDR1 and CDR2 from the germline V gene are MNHEY and SMNVEV (reference sequence). The CDR3 DNA reads as TGTGCCAGCAGGATAGCGGGAGGGCCTAGGCAGTACTTC. This encodes CASRIAGGPRQYF.

The chain employs TRBV10-3 and TRBJ2-2; 11 bases map to TRBD2. Germline CDR1 ENHRY, CDR2 SYGVKD. The J segment lost 7 bases and the V segment lost 6 bases, leaving 16 bases of the junction unmatched. The CDR3 loop spans 18 amino acids. Here the CDR3 reads CAIRDPGLAAGLGGELFF. The CDR3 nucleotides read TGTGCCATCAGGGACCCGGGACTAGCGGCCGGGTTAGGCGGGGAGCTGTTTTTT.

The rearrangement joins TRBV5-1 to TRBJ2-2; TRBD1 agrees at 11 bases. The CDR3 sequence is 17 residues long. J lost 4 bases, V lost 0 bases, and 5 bases had no gene match. CDR1 is SGHRS, CDR2 YFSETQ, per germline. The CDR3: CASSLAGGTGGTGELFF. CDR3 DNA: TGCGCCAGCAGCTTGGCCGGGGGGACAGGGGGCACCGGGGAGCTGTTTTTT.

The chain employs TRBV9 and TRBJ2-3; 14 bases line up with TRBD2. Looked up from germline, CDR1 is SGDLS and CDR2 is YYNGEE. The CDR3 is 18 residues long. V trimming: 3 bases; J trimming: 2 bases; junction bases outside the gene matches: 8. CDR3 bases: TGTGCCAGCAGCGCCGGGACTAGCGGGAGCCTACTCACAGATACGCAGTATTTT. Protein: CASSAGTSGSLLTDTQYF.

The chain employs TRBV7-6 and TRBJ2-7; 13 nucleotides match TRBD2. The germline CDR1 and CDR2 sequences are SGHVS and FNYEAQ. V lost 4 bases, J lost 4 bases, and 4 bases stayed unmatched. The CDR3 extends over 15 amino acids. The CDR3 bases are TGTGCCAGCAGCTCCGGACTAGCGGGAGCGTACGAGCAGTACTTC. Translating gives CASSSGLAGAYEQYF.

V and J are TRBV2 and TRBJ2-5; a possible D gene is TRBD1 (6 bases). Trimming cost V 3 bases and J 5 bases, with 13 bases left between them. The CDR3 consists of 14 residues. In germline, CDR1 is SNHLY, CDR2 FYNNEI. The CDR3 nucleotides read TGTGCCAGCAGTGAGGGGGCAGTGGTGGAGACCCAGTACTTC. The encoded protein is CASSEGAVVETQYF.

The rearrangement joins TRBV30 to TRBJ2-5; 14 bases line up with TRBD2. Trimming cost V 2 bases and J 5 bases; bases outside gene matches: 7. The CDR3 runs 16 residues. Germline V gene lookup returns CDR1 GTSNPN and CDR2 SVGIG (reference sequence). The CDR3 sequence: CAWSPGTSGSGETQYF. The CDR3 DNA reads as TGTGCCTGGAGTCCCGGGACTAGCGGGAGTGGGGAGACCCAGTACTTC. The full variable domain, in which reference TRBV30 and TRBJ2-5 provide the parts outside the CDR3, is SQTIHQWPATLVQPVGSPLSLECTVEGTSNPNLYWYRQAAGRGLQLLFYSVGIGQISSEVPQNLSASRPQDRQFILSSKKLLLSDSGFYLCAWSPGTSGSGETQYFGPGTRLLVL.

V and J are TRBV6-5 and TRBJ2-2, with D unclear. The CDR3 totals 15 residues. Per the germline V gene, CDR1 is MNHEY and CDR2 is SVGAGI. V was trimmed by 5 bases and J by 1 base, leaving 11 bases between them. The DNA for the CDR3 is TGTGCCAGCAGTCGCCCGACGGAGAACACCGGGGAGCTGTTTTTT. Protein sequence: CASSRPTENTGELFF.

This clone turned up a few times. This chain joins TRBV5-6 and TRBJ2-5; 13 bases line up with TRBD2. V lost 5 bases, J lost 4 bases, and 5 bases stayed unmatched. In germline, CDR1 is SGHDT, CDR2 YYEEEE. The CDR3 extends over 15 amino acids. DNA for the CDR3: TGTGCCAGCAGACAAACTAGCGGGAGGGGAGAGACCCAGTACTTC. Translation: CASRQTSGRGETQYF.